The 5 T cell receptor beta chains in this list originate from one sample, sequenced in a study of blood T cell repertoires in COVID-19 (dated by TCRdb to about 2020). Libraries were prepared through the immunoSEQ multiplex PCR assay. The clones in this table, taken by TCRdb from immuneACCESS, are in-frame only. Not every clone is retained; where verified, under half of the shortfall comes from an unresolved V gene, and the cause of the rest is unknown. This sample comprises a few hundred thousand clones, over 80% of them detected only once. Of the sample, 3.5% to 4.5% is held by the ten largest clones. The specimen sequenced was peripheral blood. All receptors derive from a woman aged 40 to 55 with acute or convalescent COVID-19.

The chain joins TRBV24-1 to TRBJ2-5, with 12 bases identical to TRBD2. After removal of 9 bases from V and 0 bases from J, the junction contained 19 bases not matched to a gene. Germline CDR1 KGHDR, CDR2 SFDVKD. The CDR3 runs to 20 residues. The CDR3 DNA reads TGTGCCACCTCACCACGGGCAGGGCTAGCGGGGGGGTCGTACCAAGAGACCCAGTACTTC. Protein product: CATSPRAGLAGGSYQETQYF.

The CDR3: CASSQGLGNTEAFF. CDR3 sequence (DNA): TGTGCCAGCAGCCAAGGGCTTGGGAACACTGAAGCTTTCTTT. V and J are TRBV3-1 (or the pseudogene TRBV3-2) and TRBJ1-1; D is ambiguous. The V end lost 1 base, the J end lost 1 base, and 7 bases lay between the germline ends. Germline CDR1 and CDR2: LGHDT and YNNKEL (reference sequence). The CDR3 length is 14 residues.

The V call is TRBV7-8, the J call TRBJ1-1; unclear D gene. This CDR3 contains 15 residues. The germline V gene has CDR1 SGHVS and CDR2 FQNEAQ. V lost 1 base, J lost 0 bases, and 9 bases lay in between. CDR3 in amino acids: CASSLDLLMNTEAFF. The DNA for the CDR3 is TGTGCCAGCAGCTTAGATCTGTTAATGAACACTGAAGCTTTCTTT.

The chain joins TRBV11-2 to TRBJ1-5, with 9 bases identical to TRBD1. The V gene end was trimmed by 4 bases and the J gene end by 7 bases; junction bases not matched to a gene: 2. CDR3 length: 13 residues. CDR1 is SGHAT and CDR2 is FQNNGV in the germline V gene. The CDR3 coding sequence is TGTGCCAGCAGCTCCGGGACAGGGCAGCCCCAGCATTTT. Its protein product is CASSSGTGQPQHF.

This rearrangement joins TRBV5-6 to TRBJ1-2; 8 bases map to TRBD1. Per the germline V gene, CDR1 is SGHDT and CDR2 is YYEEEE. Trimming at V came to 3 bases and at J to 8 bases, leaving 9 bases not matched to a gene. This CDR3 has 14 amino acids. CDR3 in DNA: TGTGCCAGCAGCTATTCCGGGACAGGAGTCGGCTACACCTTC. Translation gives CASSYSGTGVGYTF.